Sequencing of this T cell receptor (beta chain) was carried out in a study of blood T cell repertoires in COVID-19. Study background: PBMCs, B-cell-depleted T cells, or T cells provided the cDNA or gDNA that made up the material.

Trimming took off 4 bases at V and 5 bases at J, with 11 bases between the two ends. The CDR3 runs to 13 residues. TCRdb's copy holds only in-frame clones and misses some; the assay was immunoSEQ multiplex PCR. Found here are 150,000 to 200,000 clones, around 83% of them singletons; the top ten hold 6% to 7.5%. The chain has TRBV12-3 or TRBV12-4 and TRBJ2-5; perhaps TRBD1 as D (5 bases). What was sequenced was peripheral blood. This clonotype was sampled from a woman at least 80 years old in a cohort sampled during active or convalescent COVID-19. The CDR3 protein is CASSSSGMETQYF. CDR3 bases: TGTGCCAGCAGTTCGTCAGGGATGGAGACCCAGTACTTC.